These 10 T cell receptor beta chains share one sample of origin, sequenced in a study of neurological immune-mediated disorders. The time point: longitudinal time-point 3. One entry per CDR3 protein, called by TCRdb with MiXCR from the 5' RACE reads. The sample includes about 49,000 distinct CDR3 sequences, 8% to 9% of them seen just once. The specimen sequenced was PBMCs. These receptors were taken from a woman aged 40 to 50 in good health.

V gene TRBV5-4 combines with J gene TRBJ2-3; the match to TRBD2 covers 7 bases. The CDR3 totals 16 residues. The V gene end was trimmed by 6 bases and the J gene end by 3 bases; junction bases not matched to a gene: 13. Germline CDR1 SGHNT, CDR2 YYREEE (reference sequence). Here the CDR3 DNA reads TGTGCCAGCATCCCGCGGACCAGCGGGAAAACAGATACGCAGTATTTT. It codes for CASIPRTSGKTDTQYF.

This clonotype was observed at least ten times. The chain uses TRBV4-1 and TRBJ2-7; 10 nucleotides agree with TRBD1. The CDR3 loop spans 14 amino acids. The V and J ends lost 1 base and 5 bases, in that order; junction bases with no gene match: 2. Germline-derived CDR1 and CDR2 are MGHRA and YSYEKL. In DNA form, the CDR3 reads TGCGCCAGCAGCCAAGTCGGGACAGGGGACGAGCAGTACTTC. Translation: CASSQVGTGDEQYF.

This clonotype was seen a handful of times. The chain recombines TRBV6-2 or TRBV6-3 with TRBJ1-2; a possible D gene is TRBD1 (6 bases). The CDR3 runs to 12 residues. V dropped 6 bases and J dropped 3 bases, with 8 bases sitting between them. Germline values: CDR1 MNHEY, CDR2 SVGEGT. The CDR3 DNA reads as TGTGCCAGCAGCTGGACAGACTATGGCTACACCTTC. This gives the protein CASSWTDYGYTF.

This rearrangement joins TRBV4-3 to TRBJ1-2; D not resolved. The CDR3 is 13 residues long. The germline V gene has CDR1 LGHNA and CDR2 YSLEER. Trimming took off 0 bases at V and 6 bases at J, with 8 bases between the two ends. DNA of the CDR3: TGCGCCAGCAGCCAAGATATCCGGGATGGCTACACCTTC. Translating it yields CASSQDIRDGYTF.

J is TRBJ2-1 and V is TRBV7-2; perhaps TRBD1 as D (6 bases). The CDR3 runs to 13 residues. V gave up 2 bases and J gave up 5 bases, with 7 bases separating them. Per the germline V gene, CDR1 is SGHTA and CDR2 is FQGNSA. The DNA of the CDR3 is TGTGCCAGCAGCTTATACAGGGACAATGAGCAGTTCTTC. Translated: CASSLYRDNEQFF.

This clonotype was picked up many times. J is TRBJ2-3 and V is TRBV10-3; D possibly corresponds to TRBD2 (7 bases). From germline, CDR1 is ENHRY and CDR2 SYGVKD. Trimming removed 11 bases at V and 10 bases at J, with 16 bases between. This CDR3 comprises 11 residues. The CDR3 is CALGGQGPQYF. The CDR3 DNA reads as TGTGCCCTCGGGGGGCAGGGACCGCAGTATTTT.

The sample holds many counts of this clonotype. V and J are TRBV20-1 and TRBJ2-7; 9 positions match TRBD1. The CDR3 totals 14 residues. V lost 5 bases to trimming and J lost 5 bases; unmatched junction nucleotides: 10. CDR1 is DFQATT and CDR2 is SNEGSKA in the germline V gene (reference sequence). DNA of the CDR3: TGCAGTGCTTCCGGGACAGGGATTACCGACGAGCAGTACTTC. Protein sequence: CSASGTGITDEQYF.

This clonotype was seen more than once but under ten times. This sequence joins TRBV5-6 and TRBJ1-3; D perhaps matches TRBD1 (5 bases). The CDR3 runs 16 residues. Between the trimmed V and J ends, which lost 3 bases and 2 bases, there was a span of 15 bases. Germline-derived CDR1 and CDR2 are SGHDT and YYEEEE. Here the CDR3 DNA reads TGTGCCAGCAGCTCTACAGGTCTTGATGCTGGAAACACCATATATTTT. As protein: CASSSTGLDAGNTIYF.

This clonotype has a count of ten or more. The chain uses TRBV6-1 and TRBJ1-2; D is perhaps TRBD1 (5 bases). This CDR3 has 15 amino acids. V shed 1 base and J shed 9 bases, with 18 bases lying between them. Germline V gives CDR1 MNHNS, CDR2 SASEGT. The CDR3 DNA is TGTGCCAGCAGTGAAGGGCAGGGATCTACCCTTAGCTACACCTTC. Translation: CASSEGQGSTLSYTF.

This clonotype has a count of ten or more. The rearrangement links TRBV9 to TRBJ2-5, with D maybe TRBD1 (6 bases). Germline V gene data show CDR1 as SGDLS and CDR2 as YYNGEE. The CDR3 sequence is 14 residues long. V was cut by 4 bases and J by 4 bases, with 14 bases left in between. CDR3 sequence: CASSPQGVRETQYF. The CDR3 coding sequence is TGTGCCAGCAGCCCACAGGGAGTGAGAGAGACCCAGTACTTC.